Included here is one T cell receptor beta chain sequence, with context. The antigen is unknown. The record originates from a study of T cell clonotyping in hematopoietic cell transplantation. Study-wide results and limits: After transplant, recipient diversity fell while pathologically expanded clonotypes grew through day 180. At the given depth, recipient repertoires were over 95% de novo clonotypes.

Using immunoSEQ multiplex PCR, the repertoire was profiled, and TCRdb retains in-frame clones only, with some absent. The sample includes about 27,000 clones, almost 96% of them seen just once. This clonotype was sampled from a man over 45 in good health. Some clones in this sample may be carry-over from other donors' samples. Sequenced sample: peripheral blood mononuclear cells.

CDR3: CAEMRQMNTEAFF. CDR3 coding DNA: TGTGCAGAGATGAGACAGATGAACACTGAAGCTTTCTTT. The chain carries TRBV7-2 and TRBJ1-1, with D possibly being TRBD1 (5 bases). This CDR3 region has 13 residues. Looked up from germline, CDR1 is SGHTA and CDR2 is FQGNSA.